The 10 T cell receptor beta chains listed next were all sequenced from one sample in a study of CD8+CD57+ T cells in acquired aplastic anemia. Whoever was chosen for sequencing had shown CD8+CD57+ cell expansion by flow cytometry. TCR beta VDJ and CDR3 profiles were obtained from a genomic DNA template. TCRdb independently ran MiXCR on the reads; one entry per CDR3 protein. Seen here are roughly 250,000 distinct CDR3 sequences, 82% observed once, and the top ten hold roughly two fifths. The sample taken for sequencing was sorted CD4+, CD8+, or CD8+CD57+ T cells (not recorded which) from PBMCs. These receptors all stem from a human donor with aplastic anemia.

With respect to this clonotype: A read error is likely, as this CDR3 ends without the conserved phenylalanine or tryptophan. The limits of the CDR3 on the DNA are not certain, so only TCRdb's listed CDR3 is given. The gene calls are TRBV7-3 and TRBJ2-3; the table gives TRBD2 as D, unverified against the DNA. Both ends counted, the CDR3 spans 13 residues. Germline V gene sequence: CDR1 SGHTA, CDR2 FQGTGA. The CDR3 protein is CASSSSGTCAETQ.

As for this clonotype: An end of the junction differs from the germline gene, which may be a read error. This rearrangement joins TRBV7-8 to TRBJ2-3; 8 bases align to TRBD2. This CDR3 is 13 amino acids long. Germline values: CDR1 SGHVS, CDR2 FQNEAQ. The CDR3 reads CASGDAGGANTHF. CDR3 bases: TGTGCCAGCGGGGACGCGGGAGGAGCCAATACGCATTTT.

Regarding this clonotype: The conserved final phenylalanine or tryptophan is absent from the CDR3, which likely points to a read error. Because the CDR3's place on the DNA is in doubt, the DNA is left out and the CDR3 is given as listed by TCRdb. The gene calls are TRBV9 and TRBJ2-3. The CDR3 extends over 12 residues, inclusive of both ends. Germline V lookup: CDR1 SGDLS, CDR2 YYNGEE. The CDR3 here is CASSLAAARHHP.

J is TRBJ1-2 and V is TRBV12-3 or TRBV12-4; 7 nucleotides agree with TRBD1. The CDR3 totals 13 residues. V lost 6 bases to trimming and J lost 5 bases; unmatched junction nucleotides: 6. The DNA for the CDR3 is TGTGCCAGCAGGAAGGGACAGACATATGGCTACACCTTC. It encodes CASRKGQTYGYTF.

V gene TRBV19 combines with J gene TRBJ1-1, with D uncertain. V gave up 6 bases and J gave up 4 bases, with 6 bases separating them. The CDR3 is made up of 11 amino acids. Germline CDR1 LNHDA, CDR2 SQIVND (reference sequence). The CDR3 nucleotides are TGTGCCAGTAGGGCCGTCACTGAAGCTTTCTTT. Protein product: CASRAVTEAFF.

About this clonotype itself: Given the absence of the conserved phenylalanine or tryptophan at the CDR3 end, a read error is likely. No DNA is shown, since the ends of the CDR3 on it are uncertain; the CDR3 is the one TCRdb lists. The chain has TRBV7-6 and TRBJ2-2; TRBD2, the table's D call, lacks a check against the DNA. The CDR3 adds up to 12 amino acids, both ends counted. CDR1 and CDR2 (germline): SGHVS, FNYEAQ. The CDR3 sequence is CASSLVLRGNTL.

This clonotype has just one count. Without the conserved terminal phenylalanine or tryptophan, this CDR3 likely stems from a read error. Because the CDR3's place on the DNA is in doubt, the DNA is left out and the CDR3 is given as listed by TCRdb. V usage is TRBV2 and J usage is TRBJ1-1. Inclusive of both ends, the CDR3 amounts to 15 amino acids. Germline V CDR1 and CDR2: SNHLY, FYNNEI. The CDR3 sequence is CASGLDGTDTQYFGP.

This chain joins TRBV25-1 and TRBJ2-5, with 12 bases matching TRBD2. The CDR3 consists of 17 residues. Germline CDR1 is MGHDK and CDR2 is SYGVNS. The ends lost 2 bases at V and 4 bases at J; junction bases unmatched: 8. CDR3 sequence: CASSEIVPLAGGETQYF. The CDR3 nucleotides are TGTGCCAGCAGTGAAATCGTCCCACTAGCGGGAGGAGAGACCCAGTACTTC.

In its sample, this clonotype was seen once. This chain uses TRBV9 with TRBJ2-3; the D is unclear. CDR1 SGDLS and CDR2 YYNGEE come from the germline V gene. CDR3 length equals 17 residues. The germline V and J ends were trimmed by 4 bases and 0 bases, with 18 bases remaining between them. This CDR3 is CASSPRRWRTSTDTQYF. In DNA form, the CDR3 reads TGTGCCAGCAGCCCCCGGCGATGGCGCACTAGCACAGATACGCAGTATTTT.

About this clonotype itself: At one of its ends the junction is not consistent with the germline gene, which may arise from a read error. The genes are TRBV15 and TRBJ1-1; TRBD1 might be the D (6 bases). CDR3 length: 14 amino acids. Germline-derived CDR1 and CDR2 are LNHNV and YYDKDF (reference sequence). The CDR3 region is CASSKTGQTTEAYF. For the CDR3, the DNA is TGTGCCAGCAGCAAGACCGGACAGACCACTGAAGCTTACTTT. Full variable domain (missing parts from reference TRBV15 and TRBJ1-1): DAMVIQNPRYQVTQFGKPVTLSCSQTLNHNVMYWYQQKSSQAPKLLFHYYDKDFNNEADTPDNFQSRRPNTSFCFLDIRSPGLGDTAMYLCASSKTGQTTEAYFGQGTRLTVV.